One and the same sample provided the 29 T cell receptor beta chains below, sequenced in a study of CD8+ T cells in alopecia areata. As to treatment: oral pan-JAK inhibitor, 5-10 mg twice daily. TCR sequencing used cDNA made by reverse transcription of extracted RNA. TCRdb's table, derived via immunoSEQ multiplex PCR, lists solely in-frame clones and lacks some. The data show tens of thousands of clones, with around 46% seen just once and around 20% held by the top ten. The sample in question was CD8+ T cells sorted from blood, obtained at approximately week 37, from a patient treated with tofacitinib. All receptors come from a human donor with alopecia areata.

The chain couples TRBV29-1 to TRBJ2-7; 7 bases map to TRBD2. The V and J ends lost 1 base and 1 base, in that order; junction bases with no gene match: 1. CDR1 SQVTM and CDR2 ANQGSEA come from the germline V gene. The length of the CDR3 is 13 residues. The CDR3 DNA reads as TGCAGCGTTGAAGGGGACTATTCCTACGAGCAGTACTTC. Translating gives CSVEGDYSYEQYF.

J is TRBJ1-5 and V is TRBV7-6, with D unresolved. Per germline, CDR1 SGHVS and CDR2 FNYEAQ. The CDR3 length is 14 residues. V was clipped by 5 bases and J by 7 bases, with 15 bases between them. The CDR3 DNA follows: TGTGCCAGCAGCCCAGGACCATCTGGGCAGCCCCAGCATTTT. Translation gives CASSPGPSGQPQHF.

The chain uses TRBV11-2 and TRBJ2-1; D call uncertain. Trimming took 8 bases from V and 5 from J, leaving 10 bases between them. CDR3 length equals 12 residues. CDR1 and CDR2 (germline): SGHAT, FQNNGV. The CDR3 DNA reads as TGTGCCAGCTCGTACAGCCACAATGAGCAGTTCTTC. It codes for CASSYSHNEQFF.

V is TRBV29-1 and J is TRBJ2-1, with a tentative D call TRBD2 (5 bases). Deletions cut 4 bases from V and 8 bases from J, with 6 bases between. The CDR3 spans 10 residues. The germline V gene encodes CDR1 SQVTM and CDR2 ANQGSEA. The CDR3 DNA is TGCAGCGTTGTTAGCGATGAGCAGTTCTTC. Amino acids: CSVVSDEQFF.

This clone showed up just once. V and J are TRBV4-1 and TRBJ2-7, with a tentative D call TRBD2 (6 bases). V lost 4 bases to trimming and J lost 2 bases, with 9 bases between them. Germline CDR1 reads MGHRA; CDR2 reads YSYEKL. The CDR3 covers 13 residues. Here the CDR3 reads CASSRPGAYEQYF. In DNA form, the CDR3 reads TGCGCCAGCAGCCGTCCGGGAGCCTACGAGCAGTACTTC.

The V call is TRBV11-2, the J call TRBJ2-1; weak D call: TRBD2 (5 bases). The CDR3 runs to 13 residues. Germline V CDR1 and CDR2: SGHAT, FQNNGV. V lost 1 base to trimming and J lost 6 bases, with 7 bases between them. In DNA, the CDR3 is TGTGCCAGCAGCTTAGTCGCGGGCAATGAGCAGTTCTTC. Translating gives CASSLVAGNEQFF. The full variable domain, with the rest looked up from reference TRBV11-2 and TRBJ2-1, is EAGVAQSPRYKIIEKRQSVAFWCNPISGHATLYWYQQILGQGPKLLIQFQNNGVVDDSQLPKDRFSAERLKGVDSTLKIQPAKLEDSAVYLCASSLVAGNEQFFGPGTRLTVL.

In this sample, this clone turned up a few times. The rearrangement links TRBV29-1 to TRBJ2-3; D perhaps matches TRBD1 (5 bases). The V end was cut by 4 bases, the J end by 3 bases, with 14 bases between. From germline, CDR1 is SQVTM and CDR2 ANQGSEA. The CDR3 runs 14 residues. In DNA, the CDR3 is TGCAGCGTTGTTTGGCAGGGTGGAACAGATACGCAGTATTTT. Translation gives CSVVWQGGTDTQYF.

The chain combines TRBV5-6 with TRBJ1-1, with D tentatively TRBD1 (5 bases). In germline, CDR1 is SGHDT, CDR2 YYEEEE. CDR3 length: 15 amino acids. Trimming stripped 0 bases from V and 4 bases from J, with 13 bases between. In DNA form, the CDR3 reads TGTGCCAGCAGCTTGGTAGCGGGAAGGGGCACTGAAGCTTTCTTT. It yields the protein CASSLVAGRGTEAFF.

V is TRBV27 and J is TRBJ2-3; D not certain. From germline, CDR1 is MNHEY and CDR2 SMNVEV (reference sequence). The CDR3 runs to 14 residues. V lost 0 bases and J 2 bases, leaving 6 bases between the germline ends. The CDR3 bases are TGTGCCAGCAGTTTATCGGGTCACACAGATACGCAGTATTTT. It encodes CASSLSGHTDTQYF.

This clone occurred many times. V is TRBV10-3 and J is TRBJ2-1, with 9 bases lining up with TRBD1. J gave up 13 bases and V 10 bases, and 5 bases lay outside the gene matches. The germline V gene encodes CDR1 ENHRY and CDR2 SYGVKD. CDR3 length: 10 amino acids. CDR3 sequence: CASRGQGQFF. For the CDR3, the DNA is TGTGCCAGCAGGGGACAGGGTCAGTTCTTC.

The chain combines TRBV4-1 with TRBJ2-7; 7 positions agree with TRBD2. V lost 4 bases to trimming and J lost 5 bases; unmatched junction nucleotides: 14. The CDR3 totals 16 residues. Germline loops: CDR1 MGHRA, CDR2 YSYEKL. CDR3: CASSPLLVAGPNEQYF. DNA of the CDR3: TGCGCCAGCAGCCCCCTTCTGGTAGCGGGCCCGAACGAGCAGTACTTC.

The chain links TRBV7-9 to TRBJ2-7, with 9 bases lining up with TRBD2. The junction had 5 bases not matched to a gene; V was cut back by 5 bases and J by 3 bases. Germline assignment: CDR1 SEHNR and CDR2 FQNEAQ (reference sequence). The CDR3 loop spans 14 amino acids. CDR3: CASSAASGDYEQYF. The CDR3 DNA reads TGTGCCAGCAGCGCGGCTAGCGGGGACTACGAGCAGTACTTC.

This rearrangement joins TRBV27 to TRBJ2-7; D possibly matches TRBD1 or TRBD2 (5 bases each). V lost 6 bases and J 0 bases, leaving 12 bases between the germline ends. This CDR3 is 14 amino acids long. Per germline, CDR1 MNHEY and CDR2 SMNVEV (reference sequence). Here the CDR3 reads CASRLSGTSYEQYF. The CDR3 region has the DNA TGTGCCAGCAGGTTGTCAGGGACCTCCTACGAGCAGTACTTC.

The CDR3 nucleotides are TGCAGCGTGGATCGGACAAACAGTAACTATGGCTACACCTTC. The encoded protein is CSVDRTNSNYGYTF. The chain is built from TRBV29-1 and TRBJ1-2, with D perhaps matching TRBD1 (5 bases). The V gene lost 6 bases and the J gene lost 1 base, with 15 bases spanning the gap. The germline CDR1 and CDR2 sequences are SQVTM and ANQGSEA. The CDR3 consists of 14 residues. Looking up the rest from reference TRBV29-1 and TRBJ1-2 gives the full variable domain: SAVISQKPSRDICQRGTSLTIQCQVDSQVTMMFWYRQQPGQSLTLIATANQGSEATYESGFVIDKFPISRPNLTFSTLTVSNMSPEDSSIYLCSVDRTNSNYGYTFGSGTRLTVV.

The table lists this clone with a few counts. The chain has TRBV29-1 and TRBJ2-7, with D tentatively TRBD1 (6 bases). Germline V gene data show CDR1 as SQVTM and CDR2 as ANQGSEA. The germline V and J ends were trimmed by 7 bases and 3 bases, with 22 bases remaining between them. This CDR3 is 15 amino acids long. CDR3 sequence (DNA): TGCAGCGACAACTTTACAGGGCCGGTGAGCTACGAGCAGTACTTC. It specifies CSDNFTGPVSYEQYF.

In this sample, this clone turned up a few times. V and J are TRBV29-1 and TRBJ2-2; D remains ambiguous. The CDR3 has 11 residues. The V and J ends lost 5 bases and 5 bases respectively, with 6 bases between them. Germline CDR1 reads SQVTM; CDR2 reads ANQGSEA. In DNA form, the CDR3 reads TGCAGCGTTATCGTTACCGGGGAGCTGTTTTTT. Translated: CSVIVTGELFF.

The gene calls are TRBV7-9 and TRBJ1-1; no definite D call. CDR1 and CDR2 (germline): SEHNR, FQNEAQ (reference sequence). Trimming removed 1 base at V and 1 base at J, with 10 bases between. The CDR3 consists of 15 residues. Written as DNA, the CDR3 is TGTGCCAGCAGCTTAGATGAGCGACAGAACACTGAAGCTTTCTTT. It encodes CASSLDERQNTEAFF.

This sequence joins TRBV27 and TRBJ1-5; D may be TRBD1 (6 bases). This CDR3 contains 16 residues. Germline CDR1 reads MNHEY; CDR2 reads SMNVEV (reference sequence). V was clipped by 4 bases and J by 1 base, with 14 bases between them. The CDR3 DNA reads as TGTGCCAGCAGTTCGTCCGGGCAGGGGAGCAATCAGCCCCAGCATTTT. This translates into CASSSSGQGSNQPQHF.

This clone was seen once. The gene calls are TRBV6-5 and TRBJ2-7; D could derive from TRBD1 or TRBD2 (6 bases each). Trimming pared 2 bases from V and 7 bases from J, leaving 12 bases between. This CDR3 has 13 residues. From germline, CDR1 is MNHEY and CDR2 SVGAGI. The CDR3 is CASSYNRGTEQYF. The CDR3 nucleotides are TGTGCCAGCAGTTACAACCGCGGGACAGAGCAGTACTTC.

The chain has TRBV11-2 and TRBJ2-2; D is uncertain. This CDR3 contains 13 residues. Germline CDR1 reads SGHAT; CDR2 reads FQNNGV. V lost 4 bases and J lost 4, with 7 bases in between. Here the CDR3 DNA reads TGTGCCAGCAGCTCGGGTCGCACCGGGGAGCTGTTTTTT. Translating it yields CASSSGRTGELFF.

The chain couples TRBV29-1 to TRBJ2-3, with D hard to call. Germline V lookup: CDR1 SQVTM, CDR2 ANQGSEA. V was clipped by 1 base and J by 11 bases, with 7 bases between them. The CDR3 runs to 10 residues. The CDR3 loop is CSVEAPGQYF. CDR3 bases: TGCAGCGTTGAAGCCCCTGGGCAGTATTTT.

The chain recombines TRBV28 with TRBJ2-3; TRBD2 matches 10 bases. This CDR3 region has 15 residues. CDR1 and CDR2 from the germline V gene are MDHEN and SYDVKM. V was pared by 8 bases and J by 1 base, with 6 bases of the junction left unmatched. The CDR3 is CASDLAGGRTDTQYF. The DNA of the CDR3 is TGTGCCAGCGATTTAGCGGGAGGCCGCACAGATACGCAGTATTTT.

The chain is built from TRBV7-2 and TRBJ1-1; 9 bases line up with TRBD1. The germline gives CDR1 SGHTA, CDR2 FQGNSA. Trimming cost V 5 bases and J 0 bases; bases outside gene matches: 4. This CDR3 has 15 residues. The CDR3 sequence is CASSAGQGMNTEAFF. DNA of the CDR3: TGTGCCAGCAGCGCCGGACAGGGGATGAACACTGAAGCTTTCTTT.

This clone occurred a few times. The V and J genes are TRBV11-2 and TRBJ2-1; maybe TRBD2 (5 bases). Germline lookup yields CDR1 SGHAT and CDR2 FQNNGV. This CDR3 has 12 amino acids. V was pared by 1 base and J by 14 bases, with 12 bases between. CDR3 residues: CASSLGGLIKFF. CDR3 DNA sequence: TGTGCCAGCAGCTTAGGCGGGTTGATAAAGTTCTTC.

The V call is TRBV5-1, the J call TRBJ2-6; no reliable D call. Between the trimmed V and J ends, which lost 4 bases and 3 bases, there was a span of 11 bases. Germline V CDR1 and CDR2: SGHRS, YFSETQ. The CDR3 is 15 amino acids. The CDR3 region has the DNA TGCGCCAGCAGCCCCAACACCGTTGGGGCCAACGTCCTGACTTTC. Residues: CASSPNTVGANVLTF. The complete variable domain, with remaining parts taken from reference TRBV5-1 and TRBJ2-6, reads KAGVTQTPRYLIKTRGQQVTLSCSPISGHRSVSWYQQTPGQGLQFLFEYFSETQRNKGNFPGRFSGRQFSNSRSEMNVSTLELGDSALYLCASSPNTVGANVLTFGAGSRLTVL.

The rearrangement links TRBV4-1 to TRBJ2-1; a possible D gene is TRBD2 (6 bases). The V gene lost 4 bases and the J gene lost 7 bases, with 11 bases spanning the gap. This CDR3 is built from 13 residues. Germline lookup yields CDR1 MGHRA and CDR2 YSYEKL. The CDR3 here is CASSLGGRNEQFF. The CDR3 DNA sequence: TGCGCCAGCAGCCTCGGAGGGCGAAATGAGCAGTTCTTC.

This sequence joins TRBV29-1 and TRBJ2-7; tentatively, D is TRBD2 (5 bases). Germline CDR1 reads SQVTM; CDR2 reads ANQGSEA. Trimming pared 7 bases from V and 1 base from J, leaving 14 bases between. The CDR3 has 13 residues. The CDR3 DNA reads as TGCAGCGCCACACTCGGCGGGTCCTACGAGCAGTACTTC. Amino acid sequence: CSATLGGSYEQYF.

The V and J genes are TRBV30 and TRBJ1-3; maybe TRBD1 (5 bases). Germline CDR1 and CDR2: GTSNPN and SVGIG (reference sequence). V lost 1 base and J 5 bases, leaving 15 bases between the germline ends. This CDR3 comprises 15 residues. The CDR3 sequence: CAWSGLRGARNTIYF. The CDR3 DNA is TGTGCCTGGAGTGGCTTAAGGGGCGCAAGAAACACCATATATTTT.

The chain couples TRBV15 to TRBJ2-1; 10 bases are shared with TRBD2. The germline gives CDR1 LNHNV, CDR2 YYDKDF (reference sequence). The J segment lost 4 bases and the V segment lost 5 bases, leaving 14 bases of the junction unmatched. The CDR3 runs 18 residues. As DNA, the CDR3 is TGTGCCACCAGCCCCCGCCCCTCCGGGACTAGCGTATACAATGAGCAGTTCTTC. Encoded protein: CATSPRPSGTSVYNEQFF.